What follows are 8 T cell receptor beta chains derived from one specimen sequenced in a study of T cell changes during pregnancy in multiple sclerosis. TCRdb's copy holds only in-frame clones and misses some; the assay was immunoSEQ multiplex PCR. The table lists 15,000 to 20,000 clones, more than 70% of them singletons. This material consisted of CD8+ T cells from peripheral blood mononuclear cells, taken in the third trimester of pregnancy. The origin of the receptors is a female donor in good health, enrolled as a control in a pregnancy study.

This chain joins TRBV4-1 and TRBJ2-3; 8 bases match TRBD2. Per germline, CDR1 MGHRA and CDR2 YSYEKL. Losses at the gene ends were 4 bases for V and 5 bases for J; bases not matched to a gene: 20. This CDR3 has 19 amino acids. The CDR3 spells CASSRVSGVLPALLDTQYF. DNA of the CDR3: TGCGCCAGCAGCCGGGTTAGCGGGGTCCTCCCCGCGCTTTTAGATACGCAGTATTTT.

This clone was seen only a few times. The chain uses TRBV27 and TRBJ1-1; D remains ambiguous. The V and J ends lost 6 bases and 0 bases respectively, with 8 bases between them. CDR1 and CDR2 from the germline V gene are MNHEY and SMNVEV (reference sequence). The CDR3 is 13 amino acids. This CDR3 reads CASRVSVNTEAFF. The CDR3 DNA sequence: TGTGCCAGCAGAGTTTCGGTGAACACTGAAGCTTTCTTT.

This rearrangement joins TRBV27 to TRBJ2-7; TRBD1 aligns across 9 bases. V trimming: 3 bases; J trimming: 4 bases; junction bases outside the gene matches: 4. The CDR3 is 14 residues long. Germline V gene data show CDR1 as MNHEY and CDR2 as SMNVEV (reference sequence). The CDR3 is CASSLGTGNYEQYF. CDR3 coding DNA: TGTGCCAGCAGTTTGGGGACAGGGAATTACGAGCAGTACTTC.

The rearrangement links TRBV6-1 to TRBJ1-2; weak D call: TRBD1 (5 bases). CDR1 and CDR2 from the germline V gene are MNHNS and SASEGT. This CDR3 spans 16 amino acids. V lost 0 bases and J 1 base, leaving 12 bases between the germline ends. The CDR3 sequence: CASSEAETANNYGYTF. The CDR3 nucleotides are TGTGCCAGCAGTGAAGCGGAGACAGCTAATAACTATGGCTACACCTTC.

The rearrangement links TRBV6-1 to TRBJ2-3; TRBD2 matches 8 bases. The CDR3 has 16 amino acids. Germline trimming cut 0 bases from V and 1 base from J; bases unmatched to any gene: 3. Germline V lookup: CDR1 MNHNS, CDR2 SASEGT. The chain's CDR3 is CASSEARGGGTDTQYF. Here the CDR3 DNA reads TGTGCCAGCAGTGAAGCCCGGGGGGGCGGCACAGATACGCAGTATTTT.

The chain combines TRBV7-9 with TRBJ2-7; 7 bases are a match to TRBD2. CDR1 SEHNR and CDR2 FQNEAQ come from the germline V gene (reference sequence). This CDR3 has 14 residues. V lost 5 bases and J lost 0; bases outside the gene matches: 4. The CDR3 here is CASSGGLDSYEQYF. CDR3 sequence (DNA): TGTGCCAGCAGCGGCGGACTAGACTCCTACGAGCAGTACTTC. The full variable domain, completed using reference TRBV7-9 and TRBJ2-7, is DTGVSQNPRHKITKRGQNVTFRCDPISEHNRLYWYRQTLGQGPEFLTYFQNEAQLEKSRLLSDRFSAERPKGSFSTLEIQRTEQGDSAMYLCASSGGLDSYEQYFGPGTRLTVT.

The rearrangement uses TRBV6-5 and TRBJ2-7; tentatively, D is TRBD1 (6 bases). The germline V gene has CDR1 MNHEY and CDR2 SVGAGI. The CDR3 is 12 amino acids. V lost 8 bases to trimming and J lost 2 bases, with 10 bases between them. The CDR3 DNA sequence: TGTGCCAGCGGTGAGGGGGCCTACGAGCAGTACTTC. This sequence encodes CASGEGAYEQYF.

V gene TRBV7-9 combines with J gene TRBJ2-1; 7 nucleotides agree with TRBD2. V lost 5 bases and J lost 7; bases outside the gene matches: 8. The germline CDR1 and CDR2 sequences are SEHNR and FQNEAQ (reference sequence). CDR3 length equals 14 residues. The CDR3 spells CASSGELASNEQFF. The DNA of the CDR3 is TGTGCCAGCAGCGGGGAACTAGCGAGTAATGAGCAGTTCTTC.